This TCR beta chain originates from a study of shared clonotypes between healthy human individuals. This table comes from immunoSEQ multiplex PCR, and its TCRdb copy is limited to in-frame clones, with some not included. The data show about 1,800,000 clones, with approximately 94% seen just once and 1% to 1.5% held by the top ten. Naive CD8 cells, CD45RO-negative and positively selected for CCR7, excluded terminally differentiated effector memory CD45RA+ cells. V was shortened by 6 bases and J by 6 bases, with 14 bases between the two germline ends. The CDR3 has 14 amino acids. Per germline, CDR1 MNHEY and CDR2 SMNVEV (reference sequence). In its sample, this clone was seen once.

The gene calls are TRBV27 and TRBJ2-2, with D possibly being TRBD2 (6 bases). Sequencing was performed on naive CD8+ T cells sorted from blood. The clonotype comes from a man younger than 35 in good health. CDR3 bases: TGTGCCAGCAGCCTGAACGGGGGTTCCGGGGAGCTGTTTTTT. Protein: CASSLNGGSGELFF.